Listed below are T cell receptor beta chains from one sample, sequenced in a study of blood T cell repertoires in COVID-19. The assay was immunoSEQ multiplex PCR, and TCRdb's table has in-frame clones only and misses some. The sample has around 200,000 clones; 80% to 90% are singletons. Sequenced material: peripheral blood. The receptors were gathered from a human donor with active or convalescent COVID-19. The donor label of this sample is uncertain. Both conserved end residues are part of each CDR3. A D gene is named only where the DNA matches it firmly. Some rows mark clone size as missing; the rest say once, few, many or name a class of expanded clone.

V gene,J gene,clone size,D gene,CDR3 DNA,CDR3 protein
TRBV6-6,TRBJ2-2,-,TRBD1,TGTGCCAGCAGTTACGAAGGGGGCAAAAACACCGGGGAGCTGTTTTTT,CASSYEGGKNTGELFF
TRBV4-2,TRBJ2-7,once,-,TGTGCCAGCAGCCAAGCTTTCGGCTACGAGCAGTACTTC,CASSQAFGYEQYF
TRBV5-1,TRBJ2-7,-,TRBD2,TGCGCCAGCAGATTAGCGGGAGAAGGGGAGCAGTACTTC,CASRLAGEGEQYF
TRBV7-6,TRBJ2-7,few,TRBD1,TGTGCCAGCAGCTTGACCGGGACAGACGAGCAGTACTTC,CASSLTGTDEQYF
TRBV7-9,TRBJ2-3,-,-,TGTGCCAGCAGCTTTCTTGATACGCAGTATTTT,CASSFLDTQYF
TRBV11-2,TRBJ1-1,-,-,TGTGCCAGCACCCGGGATCCGGGGATGAACACTGAAGCTTTCTTT,CASTRDPGMNTEAFF
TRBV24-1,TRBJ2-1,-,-,TGTGCCACCAGTGATCCTAAGGACTCTACCCCCGAGCAGTTCTTC,CATSDPKDSTPEQFF
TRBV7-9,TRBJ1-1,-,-,TGTGCCAGCAGACTTCAGGGCAACACTGAAGCTTTCTTT,CASRLQGNTEAFF
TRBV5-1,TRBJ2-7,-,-,TGCGCCAGCAGGGGCAGTTTTAGCTCCTACGAGCAGTACTTC,CASRGSFSSYEQYF
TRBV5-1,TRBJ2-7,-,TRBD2,TGCGCCAGCAGCCTGACCGGGACTAGCGGGAGGGTGGGGTCCTACGAGCAGTACTTC,CASSLTGTSGRVGSYEQYF
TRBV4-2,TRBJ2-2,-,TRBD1,TGTGCCAGCAGCCAATACGACAGGGACACCGGGGAGCTGTTTTTT,CASSQYDRDTGELFF
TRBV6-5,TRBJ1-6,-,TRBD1,TGTGCCAGCGGAGGGACAGGAAATAATTCACCCCTCCACTTT,CASGGTGNNSPLHF
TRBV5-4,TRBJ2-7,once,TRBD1,TGTGCCAGCGCCCCGGGACAGGGCTCCTACGAGCAGTACTTC,CASAPGQGSYEQYF
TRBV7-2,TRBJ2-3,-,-,TGTGCCAGCAGCTCCAGGCCGATAGATACGCAGTATTTT,CASSSRPIDTQYF
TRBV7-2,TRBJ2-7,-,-,TGTGCCAGCAGCTTAGCCCACGGCTACGAGCAGTACTTC,CASSLAHGYEQYF
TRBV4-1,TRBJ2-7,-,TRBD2,TGCGCCAGCAGCCCTCTCTCCTCTCCTAGCGGGGGGGCCCGGGACTACGAGCAGTACTTC,CASSPLSSPSGGARDYEQYF
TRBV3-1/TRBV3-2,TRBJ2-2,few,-,TGTGCCAGCAGCCAAGGGTCTCGCCGGCGAGGGACCGGGGAGCTGTTTTTT,CASSQGSRRRGTGELFF
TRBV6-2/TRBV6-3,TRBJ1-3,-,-,TGTGCCAGCAGTTACAACCCGGTGGCTGGAAACACCATATATTTT,CASSYNPVAGNTIYF
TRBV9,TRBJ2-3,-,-,TGTGCCAGCAGCGCCGGGACTTTGCCCACAGATACGCAGTATTTT,CASSAGTLPTDTQYF
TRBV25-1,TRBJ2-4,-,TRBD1,TGTGCCAGCAGTGCCGGACAGGGGAGGTCAGACATTCAGTACTTC,CASSAGQGRSDIQYF
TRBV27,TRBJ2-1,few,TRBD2,TGTGCCAGCAGTCCGTCCGGGACTATATCTGTGGATGAGCAGTTCTTC,CASSPSGTISVDEQFF
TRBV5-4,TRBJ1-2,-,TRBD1,TGTGCCAGCAGCTTCGGGACAGGGGGCGCGTATGGCTACACCTTC,CASSFGTGGAYGYTF
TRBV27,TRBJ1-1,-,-,TGTGCCAGCAGTTTAAACAGGTTGAACACTGAAGCTTTCTTT,CASSLNRLNTEAFF
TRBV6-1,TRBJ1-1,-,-,TGTGCCAGCAGTGATTTATACGGGAACACTGAAGCTTTCTTT,CASSDLYGNTEAFF
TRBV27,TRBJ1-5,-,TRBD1,TGTGCCAGCAGTTTAGGGACAGCTAGCAATCAGCCCCAGCATTTT,CASSLGTASNQPQHF
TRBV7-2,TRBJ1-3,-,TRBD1,TGTGCCAGCAGCTTGACAGGGGCGGACACCATATATTTT,CASSLTGADTIYF
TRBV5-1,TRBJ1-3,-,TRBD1,TGCGCCAGCAGCTTAACAGGGGACCCTGGAAACACCATATATTTT,CASSLTGDPGNTIYF
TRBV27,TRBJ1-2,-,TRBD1,TGTGCCAGCAGTTTAGAAGGCAGGGGGCCGGACTATGGCTACACCTTC,CASSLEGRGPDYGYTF
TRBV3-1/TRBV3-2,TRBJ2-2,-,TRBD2,TGTGCCAGCAGCCAGGCGTCGGGAGGCGCGGTCGGGGAGCTGTTTTTT,CASSQASGGAVGELFF
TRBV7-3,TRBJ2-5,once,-,TGTGCCAGCAGCTTAGGTCTAGCGGAGACCCAGTACTTC,CASSLGLAETQYF
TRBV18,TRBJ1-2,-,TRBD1,TGTGCCAGCTCACCTGACAGGGAACGTGGCTACACCTTC,CASSPDRERGYTF
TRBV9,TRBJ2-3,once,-,TGTGCCAGCAACCAGGGCGGTCGGAGCACAGATACGCAGTATTTT,CASNQGGRSTDTQYF
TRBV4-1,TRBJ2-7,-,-,TGCGCCAGCAGCCAAGGGAGCGATAGCTCCTACGAGCAGTACTTC,CASSQGSDSSYEQYF
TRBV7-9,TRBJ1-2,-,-,TGTGCCAGCACCCGGGGGACCTTCTATGGCTACACCTTC,CASTRGTFYGYTF
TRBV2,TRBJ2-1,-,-,TGTGCCAGCAGGGCAACAGGGGCTAGCGGGTACAATGAGCAGTTCTTC,CASRATGASGYNEQFF
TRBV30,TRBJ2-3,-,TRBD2,TGTGCCTGGACAGGACTAGCGGGAATTAACACAGATACGCAGTATTTT,CAWTGLAGINTDTQYF
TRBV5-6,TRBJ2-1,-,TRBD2,TGTGCCAGCAGCTCCGGGACTAGCGGGGGGATAGAGCAGTTCTTC,CASSSGTSGGIEQFF
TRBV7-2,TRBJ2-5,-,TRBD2,TGTGCCAGCAGCCTTTGGGTACAGTGGGGGGGGCAAGAGACCCAGTACTTC,CASSLWVQWGGQETQYF
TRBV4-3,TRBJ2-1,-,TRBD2,TGCGCCAGCAGCCAGGGGGGGGACTGGGGCGGTGAGCAGTTCTTC,CASSQGGDWGGEQFF
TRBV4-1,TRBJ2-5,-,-,TGCGCCAGCAGCCAAGGCAGCTGGGTTGGGGGCCGGCAAGAGACCCAGTACTTC,CASSQGSWVGGRQETQYF
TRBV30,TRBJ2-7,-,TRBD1,TGTGCCTACGGGACAGCCTACGAGCAGTACTTC,CAYGTAYEQYF
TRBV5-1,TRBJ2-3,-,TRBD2,TGCGCCAGCAGCTCAGCTAGCGGGAGGGCCACAGATACGCAGTATTTT,CASSSASGRATDTQYF
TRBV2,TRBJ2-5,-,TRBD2,TGTGCCAGCACCTCGAGGGGAGGGTACCAAGAGACCCAGTACTTC,CASTSRGGYQETQYF
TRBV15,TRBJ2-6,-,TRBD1,TGTGCCACCAGCAGAACCTACAACCTTGCCGGGACAGGCTACTCTGGGGCCAACGTCCTGACTTTC,CATSRTYNLAGTGYSGANVLTF
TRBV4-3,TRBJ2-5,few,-,TGCGCCAGCAGCCTTATCTGGAGGTCCCAAGAGACCCAGTACTTC,CASSLIWRSQETQYF
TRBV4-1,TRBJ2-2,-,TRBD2,TGCGCCAGCAGCGAAGATTGGGAGGGAGACACCGGGGAGCTGTTTTTT,CASSEDWEGDTGELFF
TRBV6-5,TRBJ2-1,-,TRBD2,TGTGCCAGCAGTCTGAGCGGGAGATCATTCAATGAGCAGTTCTTC,CASSLSGRSFNEQFF
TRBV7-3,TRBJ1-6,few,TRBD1,TGTGCCAGCAGCTTAACGGGACAGGCGAATTCACCCCTCCACTTT,CASSLTGQANSPLHF
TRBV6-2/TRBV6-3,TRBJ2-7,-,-,TGTGCCAGCAGTCTCTATACTCTTTACGAGCAGTACTTC,CASSLYTLYEQYF
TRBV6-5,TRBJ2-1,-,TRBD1,TGTGCCACCCCGACAGGGGATAGGGATGAGCAGTTCTTC,CATPTGDRDEQFF
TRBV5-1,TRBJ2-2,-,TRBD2,TGCGCCAGCAGCTTGGTAGGGGGCCTAGCGGGACCCGGGGAGCTGTTTTTT,CASSLVGGLAGPGELFF
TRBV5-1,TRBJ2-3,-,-,TGCGCCAGCAGCTTGAGGGGGTGGACGCAGTATTTT,CASSLRGWTQYF